The T cell receptor beta chain described here comes from a study of shared clonotypes between healthy human individuals. This table comes from immunoSEQ multiplex PCR, and its TCRdb copy is limited to in-frame clones, with some not included. The sample holds about 1.1 million clones, around three quarters seen once. A few counts support this clone. The ends were cut back, 0 bases at V and 2 bases at J, with 12 bases in the middle. This CDR3 is built from 15 residues. The germline gives CDR1 SGDLS, CDR2 YYNGEE. This TCR came from a man in his late teens or twenties in good health. Some clones in this sample may be carry-over from other donors' samples. The chain is built from TRBV9 and TRBJ2-7, with TRBD1 as a possible D gene (6 bases). Sequenced material: memory CD4+ T cells from PBMCs. Regarding subset: CD45RA-negative fraction. The CDR3 region is CASSVGAGAAYEQYF. The CDR3 DNA is TGTGCCAGCAGCGTAGGGGCAGGGGCGGCCTACGAGCAGTACTTC.